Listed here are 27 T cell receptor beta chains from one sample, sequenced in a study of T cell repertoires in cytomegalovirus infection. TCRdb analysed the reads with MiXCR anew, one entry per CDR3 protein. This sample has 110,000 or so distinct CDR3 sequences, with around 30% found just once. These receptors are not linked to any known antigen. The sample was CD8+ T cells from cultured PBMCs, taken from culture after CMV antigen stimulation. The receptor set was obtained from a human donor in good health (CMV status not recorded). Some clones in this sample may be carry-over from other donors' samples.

The CDR3 loop reads CASSFGGSYGYTF. The CDR3 DNA sequence: TGTGCCAGCAGCTTTGGTGGAAGCTATGGCTACACCTTC. The V call is TRBV5-6, the J call TRBJ1-2; D unresolved. With 2 bases removed from V and 4 bases from J, the gap between germline ends came to 9 bases. The length of the CDR3 is 13 residues. In germline, CDR1 is SGHDT, CDR2 YYEEEE.

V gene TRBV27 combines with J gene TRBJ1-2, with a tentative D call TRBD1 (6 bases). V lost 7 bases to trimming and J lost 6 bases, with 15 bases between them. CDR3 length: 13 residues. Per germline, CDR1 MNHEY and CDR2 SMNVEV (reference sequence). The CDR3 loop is CASKTGRLDGYTF. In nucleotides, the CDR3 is TGTGCCAGCAAAACAGGGAGGCTGGATGGCTACACCTTC.

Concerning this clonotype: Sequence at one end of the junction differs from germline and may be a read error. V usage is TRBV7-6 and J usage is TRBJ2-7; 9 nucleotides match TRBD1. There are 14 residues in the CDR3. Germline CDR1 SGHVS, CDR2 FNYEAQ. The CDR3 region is CASSFGTGPYEQYF. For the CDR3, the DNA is TGTGCTAGCAGCTTCGGGACAGGGCCCTACGAGCAGTACTTC.

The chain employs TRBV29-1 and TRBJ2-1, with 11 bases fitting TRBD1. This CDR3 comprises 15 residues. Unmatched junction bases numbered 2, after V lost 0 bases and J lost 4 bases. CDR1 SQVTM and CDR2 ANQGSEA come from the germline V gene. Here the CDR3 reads CSVEDGTGGYNEQFF. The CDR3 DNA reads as TGCAGCGTTGAAGACGGGACAGGGGGTTACAATGAGCAGTTCTTC.

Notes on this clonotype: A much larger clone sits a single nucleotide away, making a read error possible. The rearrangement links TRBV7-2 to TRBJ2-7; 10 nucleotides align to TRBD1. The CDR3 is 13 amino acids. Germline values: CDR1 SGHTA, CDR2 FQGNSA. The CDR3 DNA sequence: TGTGCCAGCAGCTGGGACAGGGGTAGCGAGCTGTACTTC. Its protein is CASSWDRGSELYF.

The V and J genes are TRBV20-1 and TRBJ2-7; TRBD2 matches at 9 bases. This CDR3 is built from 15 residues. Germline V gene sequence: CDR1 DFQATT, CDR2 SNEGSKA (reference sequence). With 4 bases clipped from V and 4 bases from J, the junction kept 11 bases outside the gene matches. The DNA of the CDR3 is TGCAGTGCTATTTTAAGCGGGGGGCCCTCGTACGAGCAGTACTTC. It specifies CSAILSGGPSYEQYF.

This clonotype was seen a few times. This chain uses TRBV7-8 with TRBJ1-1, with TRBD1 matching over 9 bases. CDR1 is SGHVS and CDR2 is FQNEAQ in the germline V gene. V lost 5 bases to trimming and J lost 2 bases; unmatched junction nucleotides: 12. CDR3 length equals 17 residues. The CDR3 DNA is TGTGCCAGCAGCCTGGGTTTAAACAGGGGGCGAAACACTGAAGCTTTCTTT. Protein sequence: CASSLGLNRGRNTEAFF.

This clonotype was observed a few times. The CDR3 here is CASSSSRTGGNEKLFF. CDR3 nucleotides: TGTGCCAGCAGCTCCAGCCGGACAGGGGGCAATGAAAAACTGTTTTTT. The gene calls are TRBV7-9 and TRBJ1-4, with TRBD1 matching over 11 bases. V was clipped by 4 bases and J by 5 bases; unmatched bases: 6. CDR3 length: 16 residues. CDR1 is SEHNR and CDR2 is FQNEAQ in the germline V gene (reference sequence).

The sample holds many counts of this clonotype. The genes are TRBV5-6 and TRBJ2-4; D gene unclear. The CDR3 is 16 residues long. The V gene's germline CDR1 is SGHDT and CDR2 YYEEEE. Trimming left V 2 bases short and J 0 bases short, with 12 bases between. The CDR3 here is CASSFGSQLAKNIQYF. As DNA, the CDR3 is TGTGCCAGCAGCTTTGGGTCGCAGCTAGCCAAAAACATTCAGTACTTC.

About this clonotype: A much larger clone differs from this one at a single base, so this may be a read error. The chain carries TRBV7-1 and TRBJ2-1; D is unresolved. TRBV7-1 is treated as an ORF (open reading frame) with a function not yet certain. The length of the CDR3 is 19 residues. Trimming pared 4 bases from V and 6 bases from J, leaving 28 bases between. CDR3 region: CASSWSRDSDSALTNEQFF. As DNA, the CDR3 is TGTGCCAGCAGCTGGTCCAGAGACTCCGATAGTGCCTTAACCAATGAGCAGTTCTTC.

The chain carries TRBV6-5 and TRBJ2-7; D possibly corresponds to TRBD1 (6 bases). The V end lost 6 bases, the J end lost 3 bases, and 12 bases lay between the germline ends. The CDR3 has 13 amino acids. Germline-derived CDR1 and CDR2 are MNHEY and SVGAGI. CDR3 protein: CASRHGQYYEQYF. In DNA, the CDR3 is TGTGCCAGCAGACACGGACAGTACTACGAGCAGTACTTC.

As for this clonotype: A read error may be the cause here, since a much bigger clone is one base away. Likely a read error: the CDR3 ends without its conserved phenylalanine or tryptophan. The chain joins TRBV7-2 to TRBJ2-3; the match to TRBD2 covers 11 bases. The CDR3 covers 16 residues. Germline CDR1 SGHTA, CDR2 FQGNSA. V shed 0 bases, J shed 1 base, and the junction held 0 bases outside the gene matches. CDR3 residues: CASSLALAGGTDTQYY. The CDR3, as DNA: TGTGCCAGCAGCTTAGCACTAGCGGGGGGCACAGATACGCAGTATTAT.

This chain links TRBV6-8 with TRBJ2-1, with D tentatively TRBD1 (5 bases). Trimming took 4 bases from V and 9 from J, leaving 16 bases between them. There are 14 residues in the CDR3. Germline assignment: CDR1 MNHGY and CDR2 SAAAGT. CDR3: CASSSPRAGLEQFF. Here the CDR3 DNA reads TGTGCCAGCAGTTCCCCCAGGGCAGGGCTTGAGCAGTTCTTC.

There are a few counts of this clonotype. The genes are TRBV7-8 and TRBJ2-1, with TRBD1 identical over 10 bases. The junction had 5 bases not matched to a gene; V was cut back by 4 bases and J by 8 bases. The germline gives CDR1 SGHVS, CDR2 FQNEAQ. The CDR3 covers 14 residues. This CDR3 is CASSSAGTGDEQFF. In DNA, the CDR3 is TGTGCCAGCAGCTCGGCCGGGACAGGGGATGAGCAGTTCTTC.

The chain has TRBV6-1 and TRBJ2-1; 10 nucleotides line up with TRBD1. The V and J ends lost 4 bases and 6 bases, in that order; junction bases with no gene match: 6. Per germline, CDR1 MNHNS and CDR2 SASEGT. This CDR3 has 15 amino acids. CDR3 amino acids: CASSAGTGDANEQFF. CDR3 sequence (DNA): TGTGCCAGCAGTGCTGGGACAGGGGATGCCAATGAGCAGTTCTTC.

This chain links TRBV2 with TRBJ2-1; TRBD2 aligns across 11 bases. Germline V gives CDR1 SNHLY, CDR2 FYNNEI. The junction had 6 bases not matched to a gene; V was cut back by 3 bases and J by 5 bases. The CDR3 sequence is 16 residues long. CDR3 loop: CASSDPGLAVDNEQFF. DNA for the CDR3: TGTGCCAGCAGTGACCCGGGACTAGCGGTGGACAATGAGCAGTTCTTC.

The CDR3 nucleotides read TGCGCCAGCGCTGACACCACCGGGGAGCTGTTTTTT. Protein product: CASADTTGELFF. This chain joins TRBV5-1 and TRBJ2-2; D not certain. This CDR3 is 12 amino acids long. In germline, CDR1 is SGHRS, CDR2 YFSETQ. Deletions cut 7 bases from V and 4 bases from J, with 8 bases between.

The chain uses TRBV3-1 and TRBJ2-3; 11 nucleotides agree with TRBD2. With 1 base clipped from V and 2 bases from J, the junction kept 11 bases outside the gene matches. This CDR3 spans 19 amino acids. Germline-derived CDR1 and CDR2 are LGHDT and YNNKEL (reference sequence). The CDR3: CASSQVFSGGAFITDTQYF. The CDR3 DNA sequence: TGTGCCAGCAGCCAAGTCTTTAGCGGGGGGGCCTTCATCACAGATACGCAGTATTTT.

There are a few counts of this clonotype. CDR3 coding DNA: TGCAGTGCGAACGGACAGGGTCAGGCAGATACGCAGTATTTT. This codes for CSANGQGQADTQYF. This rearrangement joins TRBV20-1 to TRBJ2-3, with TRBD1 identical over 8 bases. CDR1 is DFQATT and CDR2 is SNEGSKA in the germline V gene (reference sequence). The CDR3 spans 14 residues. J lost 4 bases, V lost 6 bases, and 9 bases had no gene match.

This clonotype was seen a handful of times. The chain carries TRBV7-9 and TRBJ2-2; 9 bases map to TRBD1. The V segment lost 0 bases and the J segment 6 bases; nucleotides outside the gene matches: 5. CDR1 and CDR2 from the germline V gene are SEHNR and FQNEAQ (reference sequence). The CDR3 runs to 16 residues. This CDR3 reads CASSLATGGASGELFF. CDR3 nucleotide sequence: TGTGCCAGCAGCTTAGCTACAGGGGGCGCGTCCGGGGAGCTGTTTTTT.

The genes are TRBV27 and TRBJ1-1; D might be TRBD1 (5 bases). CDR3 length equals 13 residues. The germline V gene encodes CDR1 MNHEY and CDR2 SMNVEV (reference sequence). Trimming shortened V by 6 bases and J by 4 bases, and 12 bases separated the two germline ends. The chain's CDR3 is CASSGGGSTEAFF. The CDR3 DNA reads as TGTGCCAGCAGCGGGGGGGGTTCCACTGAAGCTTTCTTT.

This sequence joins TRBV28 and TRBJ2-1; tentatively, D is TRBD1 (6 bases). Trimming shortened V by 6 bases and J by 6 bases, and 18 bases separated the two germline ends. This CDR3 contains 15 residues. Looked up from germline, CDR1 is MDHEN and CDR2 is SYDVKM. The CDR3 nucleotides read TGTGCCAGCAGCCCAGATACAGGGTTTGCCAATGAGCAGTTCTTC. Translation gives CASSPDTGFANEQFF.

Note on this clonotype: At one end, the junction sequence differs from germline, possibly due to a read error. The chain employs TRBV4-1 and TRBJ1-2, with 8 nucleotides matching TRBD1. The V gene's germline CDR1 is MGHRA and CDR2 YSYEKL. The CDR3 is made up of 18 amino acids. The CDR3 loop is CASSQEGQRGQGAGGYTF. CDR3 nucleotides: TGTGCCAGCAGCCAAGAAGGACAAAGAGGGCAGGGGGCGGGCGGCTACACCTTC.

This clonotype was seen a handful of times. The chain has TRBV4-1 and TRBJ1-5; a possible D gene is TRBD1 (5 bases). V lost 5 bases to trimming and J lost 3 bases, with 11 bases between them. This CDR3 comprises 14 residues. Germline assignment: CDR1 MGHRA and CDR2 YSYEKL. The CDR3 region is CASSSGPFNQPQHF. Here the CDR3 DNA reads TGCGCCAGCAGCTCGGGACCCTTCAATCAGCCCCAGCATTTT.

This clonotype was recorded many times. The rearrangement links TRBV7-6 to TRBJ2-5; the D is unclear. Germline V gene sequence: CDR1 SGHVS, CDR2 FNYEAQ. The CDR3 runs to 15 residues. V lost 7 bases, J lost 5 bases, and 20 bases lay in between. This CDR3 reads CASTLFYGESETQYF. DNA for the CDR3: TGTGCCAGCACCCTTTTTTATGGGGAATCGGAGACCCAGTACTTC.

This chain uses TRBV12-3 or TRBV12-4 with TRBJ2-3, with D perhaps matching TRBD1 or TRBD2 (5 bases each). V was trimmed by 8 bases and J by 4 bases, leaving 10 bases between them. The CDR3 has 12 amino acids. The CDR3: CASGPGPDTQYF. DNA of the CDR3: TGTGCCAGCGGCCCGGGGCCAGATACGCAGTATTTT.

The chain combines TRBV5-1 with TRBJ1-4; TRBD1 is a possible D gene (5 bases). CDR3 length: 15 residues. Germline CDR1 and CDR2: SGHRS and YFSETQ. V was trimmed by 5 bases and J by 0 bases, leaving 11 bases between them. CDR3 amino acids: CASRTDSATNEKLFF. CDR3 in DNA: TGCGCCAGCAGGACAGACAGCGCAACTAATGAAAAACTGTTTTTT.